This is a list of T cell receptor beta chains from one sample in a study of CD8+ T cells in alopecia areata. Sequencing was performed with immunoSEQ multiplex PCR; in TCRdb, only in-frame clones are kept and a portion is missing. The sample has fewer than 250,000 clones, 55% to 70% seen once. The sample in question was CD4+ T cells sorted from blood, obtained at week 4, from a patient treated with tofacitinib. The origin of the receptors is a human donor with alopecia areata. Each CDR3 is given with its conserved first and last residue. Fields, in order: CDR3 DNA, CDR3 protein, clone size, V gene, J gene, D gene. D genes are given only for firm matches. Only part of the rows carry a size: once, few, many, or a class if the clone is expanded.

DNA: TGTGCCAGCAGTGGAACCGGGACAACCCGCTCCTACGAGCAGTACTTC
CDR3: CASSGTGTTRSYEQYF
size: .
V: TRBV2
J: TRBJ2-7
D: .

DNA: TGTGCCAGCAGCTCCTTGGGGACTTTTCAAGAGACCCAGTACTTC
CDR3: CASSSLGTFQETQYF
size: few
V: TRBV7-9
J: TRBJ2-5
D: .

DNA: TGTGCCTGGAACCGGGGGAGGGCCGGCCAGCCCCAGCATTTT
CDR3: CAWNRGRAGQPQHF
size: .
V: TRBV30
J: TRBJ1-5
D: .

DNA: TGTGCCAGCAGTAACCAGGGGCTATCCACAGATACGCAGTATTTT
CDR3: CASSNQGLSTDTQYF
size: .
V: TRBV6-5
J: TRBJ2-3
D: .

DNA: TGTGCCAGCAGCTTAGGGTCTAGCGGGAGCCAGCAGTACTTC
CDR3: CASSLGSSGSQQYF
size: .
V: TRBV7-2
J: TRBJ2-7
D: TRBD2

DNA: TGTGCCAGCAGCTCCCTGAAGGGGGCTTACGAGCAGTACTTC
CDR3: CASSSLKGAYEQYF
size: .
V: TRBV7-6
J: TRBJ2-7
D: TRBD1

DNA: TGCAGCGTAGGTTCACAGTTCACATCCTACGAGCAGTACTTC
CDR3: CSVGSQFTSYEQYF
size: few
V: TRBV29-1
J: TRBJ2-7
D: .

DNA: TGTGCCTGGAGGGGCGGCTATGGCTACACCTTC
CDR3: CAWRGGYGYTF
size: .
V: TRBV30
J: TRBJ1-2
D: .

DNA: TGTGCCAGCAGCACCGGAGGGGGCACTCGCACAGATACGCAGTATTTT
CDR3: CASSTGGGTRTDTQYF
size: many
V: TRBV11-2
J: TRBJ2-3
D: .

DNA: TGCAGCGGCGGACAGGGATCCTTGTACACTGAAACTTTCTTT
CDR3: CSGGQGSLYTETFF
size: .
V: TRBV29-1
J: TRBJ1-1
D: TRBD1

DNA: TGTGCCAGCAGTTCTGTCCCAGGGGCGAGACAGCCCCAGCATTTT
CDR3: CASSSVPGARQPQHF
size: .
V: TRBV6-6
J: TRBJ1-5
D: .

DNA: TGTGCCAGCAGCAGGGTCTCTAACTATGGCTACACCTTC
CDR3: CASSRVSNYGYTF
size: .
V: TRBV25-1
J: TRBJ1-2
D: .

DNA: TGTGCCAGCAGCAAGGGGGACAGGGGAACTTTCTTT
CDR3: CASSKGDRGTFF
size: .
V: TRBV5-6
J: TRBJ1-1
D: TRBD1

DNA: TGTGCCAGCAGCTTAGTGGGAGGGACAGAAGGCTACACCTTC
CDR3: CASSLVGGTEGYTF
size: .
V: TRBV7-9
J: TRBJ1-2
D: TRBD1

DNA: TGCAGCGTTGAAGATAGGGTCCCACCCCAGTACTTC
CDR3: CSVEDRVPPQYF
size: .
V: TRBV29-1
J: TRBJ2-4
D: .

DNA: TGCGCCAGCAGCTTGGGACTAGCCGGGGAGCAGTACTTC
CDR3: CASSLGLAGEQYF
size: .
V: TRBV5-1
J: TRBJ2-7
D: TRBD2

DNA: TGCGCCAGCAGCTTGGGCGCGGGAGAGACCCAGTACTTC
CDR3: CASSLGAGETQYF
size: .
V: TRBV5-1
J: TRBJ2-5
D: .

DNA: TGTGCCTGGGGAGCGGGATCCTCCTACAATGAGCAGTTCTTC
CDR3: CAWGAGSSYNEQFF
size: once
V: TRBV30
J: TRBJ2-1
D: TRBD2

DNA: TGTGCCAGCAGTTTAGCCGGGGGCGGGAATGAAAAACTGTTTTTT
CDR3: CASSLAGGGNEKLFF
size: .
V: TRBV28
J: TRBJ1-4
D: .

DNA: TGTGCCAGCAGTTTGCCCACTTCTAGCGGGAGCACCGACGAGCAGTACTTC
CDR3: CASSLPTSSGSTDEQYF
size: .
V: TRBV28
J: TRBJ2-7
D: TRBD2

DNA: TGTGCCAGCAGTTTAGAGGCGGGCTACGAGCAGTACTTC
CDR3: CASSLEAGYEQYF
size: .
V: TRBV27
J: TRBJ2-7
D: .

DNA: TGCAGCGTTGCCGGGACAGGGGGCCTTGGCTACACCTTC
CDR3: CSVAGTGGLGYTF
size: few
V: TRBV29-1
J: TRBJ1-2
D: TRBD1

DNA: TGCAGCGCCATACGGGAGCGGGCTTATGGCTACACCTTC
CDR3: CSAIRERAYGYTF
size: few
V: TRBV29-1
J: TRBJ1-2
D: .

DNA: TGTGCCAGCAGCTTACCGGGTGCGAACACCGGGGAGCTGTTTTTT
CDR3: CASSLPGANTGELFF
size: few
V: TRBV11-2
J: TRBJ2-2
D: .

DNA: TGTGCTAGCAGCGCGACTAGCGGGGGAAACACCGGGGAGCTGTTTTTT
CDR3: CASSATSGGNTGELFF
size: .
V: TRBV7-7
J: TRBJ2-2
D: TRBD2

DNA: TGTGCCAGCGGTGGCGGATCCGCCTACAATGAGCAGTTCTTC
CDR3: CASGGGSAYNEQFF
size: .
V: TRBV6-6
J: TRBJ2-1
D: .

DNA: TGCAGCGTTGAAGGACTAGCAGATACGCAGTATTTT
CDR3: CSVEGLADTQYF
size: .
V: TRBV29-1
J: TRBJ2-3
D: .

DNA: TGCAGCTTGGTCGGGACCCACTACAATGAGCAGTTCTTC
CDR3: CSLVGTHYNEQFF
size: .
V: TRBV29-1
J: TRBJ2-1
D: .

DNA: TGTGCCTGGAGTCCCAGAGGCAATCAGCCCCAGCATTTT
CDR3: CAWSPRGNQPQHF
size: .
V: TRBV30
J: TRBJ1-5
D: .

DNA: TGCAGCGTTGTAACTCCTAGCGGGAGTAAAGAGACCCAGTACTTC
CDR3: CSVVTPSGSKETQYF
size: .
V: TRBV29-1
J: TRBJ2-5
D: TRBD2

DNA: TGCAGCGTGGCCCAGGGAGGGGGCTATGGCTACACCTTC
CDR3: CSVAQGGGYGYTF
size: few
V: TRBV29-1
J: TRBJ1-2
D: .

DNA: TGCAGTGCCCCAACTAGCGTTGAGCAGTACTTC
CDR3: CSAPTSVEQYF
size: .
V: TRBV20-1
J: TRBJ2-7
D: TRBD2

DNA: TGTGCCAGCAGCTTAGACACCCGTTCCTCTGGGGCCAACGTCCTGACTTTC
CDR3: CASSLDTRSSGANVLTF
size: .
V: TRBV13
J: TRBJ2-6
D: .

DNA: TGTGCCAGCAGCCAGTCCTGGCGGACTGAAGCTTTCTTT
CDR3: CASSQSWRTEAFF
size: .
V: TRBV7-2
J: TRBJ1-1
D: .

DNA: TGCGCCAGCAGCACCCGGACAGGGGGGATTTTTGGCTATGGCTACACCTTC
CDR3: CASSTRTGGIFGYGYTF
size: .
V: TRBV4-1
J: TRBJ1-2
D: TRBD1

DNA: TGTGCCAGTAGCCCCAGGGGGCACGAGCAGTACTTC
CDR3: CASSPRGHEQYF
size: .
V: TRBV19
J: TRBJ2-7
D: TRBD1

DNA: TGTGCCTGGGGGACAGGTTCTAGCAATCAGCCCCAGCATTTT
CDR3: CAWGTGSSNQPQHF
size: .
V: TRBV30
J: TRBJ1-5
D: TRBD1

DNA: TGCGCCAGCAGTCCTCGTCTACCCCGATCCTACAATGAGCAGTTCTTC
CDR3: CASSPRLPRSYNEQFF
size: .
V: TRBV4-3
J: TRBJ2-1
D: .

DNA: TGCGCCAGCAGCCAGGGGGACACAGATACGCAGTATTTT
CDR3: CASSQGDTDTQYF
size: .
V: TRBV4-1
J: TRBJ2-3
D: .

DNA: TGTGCCATCAGGCTAGCGGGAGCAAGCACAGATACGCAGTATTTT
CDR3: CAIRLAGASTDTQYF
size: .
V: TRBV10-3
J: TRBJ2-3
D: TRBD2

DNA: TGTGCCTGGAGCCGACTGGGACAGACTAATGAAAAACTGTTTTTT
CDR3: CAWSRLGQTNEKLFF
size: .
V: TRBV30
J: TRBJ1-4
D: TRBD1

DNA: TGTGCCAGCCAAAAGGGGGGGAACACTGAAGCTTTCTTT
CDR3: CASQKGGNTEAFF
size: .
V: TRBV2
J: TRBJ1-1
D: .

DNA: TGTGCCTGGAGACCCCCGTCGCGGGCCCACGAGCAGTACTTC
CDR3: CAWRPPSRAHEQYF
size: .
V: TRBV30
J: TRBJ2-7
D: .

DNA: TGTGCCAGCAGCTTAGCCGGACAGGGTCTGACTGAAGCTTTCTTT
CDR3: CASSLAGQGLTEAFF
size: .
V: TRBV7-2
J: TRBJ1-1
D: TRBD1

DNA: TGTGCCAGCAGTGAAAACAGGGATTACGGAAACACCATATATTTT
CDR3: CASSENRDYGNTIYF
size: few
V: TRBV28
J: TRBJ1-3
D: .

DNA: TGCAGCGCCGAACCAGGGGGGGTGGATACGCAGTATTTT
CDR3: CSAEPGGVDTQYF
size: .
V: TRBV29-1
J: TRBJ2-3
D: .